This is a list of T cell receptor beta chains from one sample in a study of shared clonotypes between healthy human individuals. Profiled with immunoSEQ multiplex PCR; TCRdb holds only in-frame clones, not every one. The data hold almost 700,000 clones, with 92% observed a single time. The sample was naive CD8+ T cells sorted from blood. The receptors come from a man younger than 40 in good health. Each CDR3 is given with its conserved first and last residue. Fields, in order: J gene, D gene, clone size, V gene, CDR3 DNA, CDR3 protein. D genes are given only for firm matches. Size is omitted from some rows. Given values are once, few, many or a class for expanded clones.

>TRBJ1-5|.|.|TRBV29-1
TGCAGCGTGCGACAGGACAGCAATCAGCCCCAGCATTTT
CSVRQDSNQPQHF
>TRBJ2-7|.|.|TRBV11-2
TGTGCCAGCAGCGAAGTCTACGAGCAGTACTTC
CASSEVYEQYF
>TRBJ2-7|TRBD1|.|TRBV6-4
TGTGCCAGCAGTGCCTATCCGAGGGACGGGACAGGGGCGGCCGAGCAGTACTTC
CASSAYPRDGTGAAEQYF
>TRBJ1-3|.|.|TRBV5-5
TGTGCCAGCAGCTTGGCGGGGGGCCTTGGAAACACCATATATTTT
CASSLAGGLGNTIYF
>TRBJ2-7|.|.|TRBV7-9
TGTGCCAGCAGCTTGCAAGGGGGTATTGTCTACGAGCAGTACTTC
CASSLQGGIVYEQYF
>TRBJ2-3|.|.|TRBV7-8
TGTGCCAGCAGCTACCGGGACCGTTTGATTCCAGATACGCAGTATTTT
CASSYRDRLIPDTQYF
>TRBJ2-1|TRBD1|few|TRBV28
TGTGCCAGCAGTTTGGGACAGGGGGGTATAGATAGCTACAATGAGCAGTTCTTC
CASSLGQGGIDSYNEQFF
>TRBJ1-1|.|once|TRBV5-5
TGTGCCAGCAGCGAGGAAGATCTGAACACTGAAGCTTTCTTT
CASSEEDLNTEAFF
>TRBJ2-7|.|.|TRBV27
TGTGCCAGCAGTTCCCCTACCCGAGGAGTCTACGAGCAGTACTTC
CASSSPTRGVYEQYF
>TRBJ2-1|TRBD1|.|TRBV5-6
TGTGCCAGCAGTGAAGGGACAGGGATCCGCAATGAGCAGTTCTTC
CASSEGTGIRNEQFF
>TRBJ2-5|.|.|TRBV19
TGTGCCAGTAGCACCGGGTGGGAGACCCAGTACTTC
CASSTGWETQYF
>TRBJ2-7|TRBD2|.|TRBV7-8
TGTGCCAGCACCCCAAGGACGGGAGGATCCTACGAGCAGTACTTC
CASTPRTGGSYEQYF
>TRBJ2-7|.|.|TRBV7-9
TGTGCCAGCAGCTTCCCGTCCAGCCCCTACGAGCAGTACTTC
CASSFPSSPYEQYF
>TRBJ2-1|TRBD2|.|TRBV10-1
TGCGCCAGCAGTACCGGACTAGCGGGAGTATCCCCCATTGAGCAGTTCTTC
CASSTGLAGVSPIEQFF
>TRBJ1-2|TRBD1|.|TRBV7-9
TGTGCCAGCAGCTTAAAGGACACAGGGGGCCTTCATGGCTACACCTTC
CASSLKDTGGLHGYTF
>TRBJ2-3|TRBD2|.|TRBV28
TGTGCCAGCTACCCAGCGGGGGTTAGCACAGATACGCAGTATTTT
CASYPAGVSTDTQYF
>TRBJ2-1|.|.|TRBV14
TGTGCCAGCAGCCAAGATTGGACCGTTATCCAGGGCCTCCCAGATGAGCAGTTCTTC
CASSQDWTVIQGLPDEQFF
>TRBJ2-4|.|.|TRBV5-6
TGTGCCAGCAGCGGAGACAGCCGAAAAAACATTCAGTACTTC
CASSGDSRKNIQYF
>TRBJ1-1|.|.|TRBV6-5
TGTGCCAGCAGTTACTCGACCGGGGAAGCTTTCTTT
CASSYSTGEAFF
>TRBJ2-7|TRBD2|.|TRBV9
TGTGCCAGCAGCTCGCCATTTAGCGGGAGCGACACCTACGAGCAGTACTTC
CASSSPFSGSDTYEQYF
>TRBJ1-1|.|.|TRBV5-1
TGCGCCAGCAGCTTGGCCGTCCCTTTGAACACTGAAGCTTTCTTT
CASSLAVPLNTEAFF
>TRBJ2-7|TRBD1|once|TRBV27
TGTGCCAGCAGGGACGCCGGGACAGGGTTCTACGAGCAGTACTTC
CASRDAGTGFYEQYF
>TRBJ1-5|.|.|TRBV7-9
TGTGCCAGCAGCTTAGCTTCGGGAGTCAATCAGCCCCAGCATTTT
CASSLASGVNQPQHF
>TRBJ2-7|TRBD2|.|TRBV7-2
TGTGCCAGCACCCCCATCTTCCGGGAGGGCCTCCAGTACTTC
CASTPIFREGLQYF
>TRBJ2-3|TRBD2|.|TRBV15
TGTGCCACCAGCAGGGGGACTAGTGATATGACAGATACGCAGTATTTT
CATSRGTSDMTDTQYF